The following is a T cell receptor (beta chain) sequence with its context. As yet, its antigen is unknown. This sample was included in a study of T cell responses to AZD1222 COVID-19 vaccine. The study, taken as a whole, reports: Elevations in Spike-specific TCR breadth and depth followed administration of two AZD1222 doses. Baseline seropositives among AZD1222 recipients totaled only five or six. White British donors predominated, females outnumbered males, and clonal diversity was possibly underestimated.

The CDR3 is 10 amino acids. Trimming took off 8 bases at V and 10 bases at J, with 11 bases between the two ends. The germline CDR1 and CDR2 sequences are GTSNPN and SVGIG (reference sequence). Sequencing was performed with immunoSEQ multiplex PCR; in TCRdb, only in-frame clones are kept and a portion is missing. The table records around 63,000 clones, 85% to 90% of them present only once. V gene TRBV30 combines with J gene TRBJ1-4; the D is unclear. Sample: peripheral blood, taken on day 0 of AZD1222 vaccination. This receptor was taken from an adult in good health. The CDR3 is CAGEGRKLFF. The CDR3 nucleotides read TGTGCCGGGGAGGGTAGAAAACTGTTTTTT. Full variable domain (rest looked up from reference TRBV30 and TRBJ1-4): SQTIHQWPATLVQPVGSPLSLECTVEGTSNPNLYWYRQAAGRGLQLLFYSVGIGQISSEVPQNLSASRPQDRQFILSSKKLLLSDSGFYLCAGEGRKLFFGSGTQLSVL.